The TCR beta chain described here comes from a study of CD8 T cells in ankylosing spondylitis. Study conclusions and caveats: Existing reports had already noted some motif variants in reactive arthritis synovial fluid and blood.

A single record per CDR3 protein comes from TCRdb applying MiXCR to the 5' RACE reads. The table has around 300,000 distinct CDR3 sequences, 11% seen once. The V gene lost 0 bases and the J gene lost 0 bases, with 17 bases spanning the gap. The CDR3 loop spans 18 amino acids. CDR1 is MGHRA, CDR2 YSYEKL, per germline. The table lists this clonotype with a few counts. Its antigen is still unknown. The gene calls are TRBV4-1 and TRBJ1-1; D gene ambiguous. The clonotype originates from a female donor with ankylosing spondylitis or in good health (not recorded which). What was sequenced was blood, either unsorted or a sorted T cell fraction (not recorded which). The CDR3 DNA follows: TGCGCCAGCAGCCAAGATAAGTTGAGCCCCTGGGTGAACACTGAAGCTTTCTTT. Protein: CASSQDKLSPWVNTEAFF.